The 6 T cell receptor beta chains presented below share a single source sample, sequenced in a study of spatial heterogeneity in lung cancer. As for time point: sample taken at primary tumor resection. TCRs were sequenced from unsorted whole RNA of tumor, nontumor lung or PBMC. TCRdb reanalysed the 5' RACE reads using MiXCR and keeps one entry per CDR3 protein. The repertoire holds 20,000 to 25,000 distinct CDR3 sequences, with roughly 4.6% as singletons. The sample here was PBMCs, taken at surgery. The source of these receptors is a male donor with early-stage non-small cell lung cancer.

This clonotype rates as medium-sized. This sequence joins TRBV6-4 and TRBJ2-2, with D tentatively TRBD1 or TRBD2 (6 bases each). V was pared by 4 bases and J by 0 bases, with 9 bases between. The CDR3 length is 15 residues. The germline gives CDR1 MRHNA, CDR2 SNTAGT. CDR3 in DNA: TGTGCCAGCAGTGCGGAGGGGGCGAACACCGGGGAGCTGTTTTTT. Translating gives CASSAEGANTGELFF.

This clonotype was seen repeatedly, ten times or more. V and J are TRBV24-1 and TRBJ2-7; the D is unclear. The CDR3 is 13 residues long. Trimming took off 4 bases at V and 7 bases at J, with 13 bases between the two ends. Germline CDR1 is KGHDR and CDR2 is SFDVKD. The chain's CDR3 is CATSDNISGEQYF. The DNA of the CDR3 is TGTGCCACCAGTGACAATATCTCTGGGGAGCAGTACTTC.

This clonotype was seen at least ten times. This chain joins TRBV7-2 and TRBJ2-1; no clear D gene. V shed 1 base and J shed 3 bases, with 4 bases lying between them. CDR1 is SGHTA and CDR2 is FQGNSA in the germline V gene. The CDR3 extends over 13 amino acids. Written as DNA, the CDR3 is TGTGCCAGCAGCTTAGTGCTCTACAATGAGCAGTTCTTC. Protein product: CASSLVLYNEQFF.

This clonotype appeared many times. This chain uses TRBV4-3 with TRBJ2-1; 9 nucleotides agree with TRBD2. Unmatched junction bases numbered 9, after V lost 4 bases and J lost 2 bases. Germline V lookup: CDR1 LGHNA, CDR2 YSLEER. The CDR3 contains 17 residues. The CDR3 DNA reads as TGCGCCAGCAGCCCGGAGGTACTAGCGGGTCCCTACAATGAGCAGTTCTTC. This encodes CASSPEVLAGPYNEQFF.

This clonotype was seen at least ten times. This chain links TRBV6-5 with TRBJ1-1, with a possible D match to TRBD1 (5 bases). This CDR3 comprises 13 residues. CDR1 is MNHEY and CDR2 is SVGAGI in the germline V gene. V was cut by 2 bases and J by 11 bases, with 15 bases left in between. CDR3 nucleotide sequence: TGTGCCAGCAGTTACGAGGGCGGGGGACCGGCTTTCTTT. It yields the protein CASSYEGGGPAFF.

This clonotype is classed as medium-sized. The chain links TRBV29-1 to TRBJ1-1, with D possibly TRBD1 on 5 matching bases. CDR1 and CDR2 (germline): SQVTM, ANQGSEA. The CDR3 covers 13 residues. Trimming took off 7 bases at V and 2 bases at J, with 14 bases between the two ends. CDR3 DNA sequence: TGCAGCGCCCGCCTCGGGGCCAACACTGAAGCTTTCTTT. As protein: CSARLGANTEAFF. Full variable domain (outside the CDR3, taken from reference TRBV29-1 and TRBJ1-1): SAVISQKPSRDICQRGTSLTIQCQVDSQVTMMFWYRQQPGQSLTLIATANQGSEATYESGFVIDKFPISRPNLTFSTLTVSNMSPEDSSIYLCSARLGANTEAFFGQGTRLTVV.